This TCR beta chain appears in the sequencing data of a study of identical twins. General study findings and limits: Researchers reported weaker excess twin sharing in beta out-of-frame sequences.

Via MiXCR, TCRdb re-called the 5' RACE reads, giving one row per CDR3 protein. The table has approximately 600,000 distinct CDR3 sequences, about 7% seen once. The CDR3 has 17 residues. V shed 5 bases, J shed 8 bases, and the junction held 14 bases outside the gene matches. Comment on this clonotype: Its target is unknown.

In addition, the sample was reused for a study of yellow fever vaccine responses in identical twins.

Sequencing was carried out using PBMCs. The TCR was taken from a woman aged 18 to 35 in good health. This chain connects TRBV12-3 or TRBV12-4 to TRBJ2-2; the match to TRBD2 covers 10 bases. For the CDR3, the DNA is TGTGCCAGCAGTCCACTCCGACTAGCGGGCGTAGATGGGGAGCTGTTTTTT. As protein: CASSPLRLAGVDGELFF.